The T cell receptor beta chain described here comes from a study of blood T cell repertoires in COVID-19. Background on the study: Samples of COVID-19 (acute and convalescent) were obtained from the United States, Italy and Spain.

The protocol was immunoSEQ multiplex PCR, while the TCRdb copy is restricted to in-frame clones and leaves out a portion. The sample includes 300,000 or so clones, around 82% of them seen just once. Looked up from germline, CDR1 is LGHNT and CDR2 is FRNRAP. V dropped 7 bases and J dropped 5; count of bases not matched to a gene: 7. CDR3 length: 14 amino acids. The sequence was obtained from a woman between 50 and 59 years old with acute or convalescent COVID-19. The chain has TRBV12-5 and TRBJ2-2, with 7 positions matching TRBD1. Sequencing was performed on peripheral blood. CDR3 protein: CASAPDRETGELFF. As DNA, the CDR3 is TGTGCTAGTGCCCCAGACAGGGAAACCGGGGAGCTGTTTTTT.